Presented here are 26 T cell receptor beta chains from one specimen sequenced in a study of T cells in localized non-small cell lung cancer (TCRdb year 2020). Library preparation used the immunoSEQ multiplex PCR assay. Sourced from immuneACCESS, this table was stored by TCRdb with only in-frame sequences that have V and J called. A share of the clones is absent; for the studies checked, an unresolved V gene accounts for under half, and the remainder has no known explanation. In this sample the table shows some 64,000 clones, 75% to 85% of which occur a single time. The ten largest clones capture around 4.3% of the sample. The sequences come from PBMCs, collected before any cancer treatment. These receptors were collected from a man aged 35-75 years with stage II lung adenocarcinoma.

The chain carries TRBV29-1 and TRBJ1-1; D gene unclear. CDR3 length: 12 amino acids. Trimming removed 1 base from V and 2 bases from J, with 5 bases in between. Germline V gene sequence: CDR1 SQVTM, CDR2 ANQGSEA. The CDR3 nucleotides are TGCAGCGTTGAAGCGCTTAACACTGAAGCTTTCTTT. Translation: CSVEALNTEAFF.

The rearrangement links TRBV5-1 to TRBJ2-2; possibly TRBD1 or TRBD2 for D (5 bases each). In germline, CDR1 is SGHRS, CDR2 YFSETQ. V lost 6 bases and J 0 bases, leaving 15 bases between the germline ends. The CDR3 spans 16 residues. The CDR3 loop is CASKNTGTANTGELFF. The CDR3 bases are TGCGCCAGCAAAAATACCGGGACCGCGAACACCGGGGAGCTGTTTTTT.

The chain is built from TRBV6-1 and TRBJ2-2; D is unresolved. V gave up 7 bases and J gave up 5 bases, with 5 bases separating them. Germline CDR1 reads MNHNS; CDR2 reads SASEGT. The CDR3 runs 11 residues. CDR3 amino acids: CASMRTGELFF. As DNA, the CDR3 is TGTGCCAGCATGAGGACCGGGGAGCTGTTTTTT.

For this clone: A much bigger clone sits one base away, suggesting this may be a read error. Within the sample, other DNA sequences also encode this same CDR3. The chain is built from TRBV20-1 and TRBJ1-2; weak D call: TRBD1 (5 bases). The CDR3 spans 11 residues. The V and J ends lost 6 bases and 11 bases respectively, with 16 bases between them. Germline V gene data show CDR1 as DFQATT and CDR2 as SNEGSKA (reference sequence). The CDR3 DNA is TGCAGTGCGGATCACCGGGGGGGGTACACCTTC. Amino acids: CSADHRGGYTF.

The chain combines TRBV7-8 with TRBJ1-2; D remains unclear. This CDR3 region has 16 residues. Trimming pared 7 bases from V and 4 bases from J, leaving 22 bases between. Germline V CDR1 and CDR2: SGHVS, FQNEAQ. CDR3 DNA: TGTGCCAGCAACCCACGCGGAGGCAGCGGTGGCTATGGCTACACCTTC. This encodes CASNPRGGSGGYGYTF.

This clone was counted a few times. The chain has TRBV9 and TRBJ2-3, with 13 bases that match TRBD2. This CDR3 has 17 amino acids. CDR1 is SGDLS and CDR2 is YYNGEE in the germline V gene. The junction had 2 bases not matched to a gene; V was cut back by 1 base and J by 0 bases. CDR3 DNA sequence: TGTGCCAGCAGCGTAACTAGCGGGAGGGGTAGCACAGATACGCAGTATTTT. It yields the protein CASSVTSGRGSTDTQYF.

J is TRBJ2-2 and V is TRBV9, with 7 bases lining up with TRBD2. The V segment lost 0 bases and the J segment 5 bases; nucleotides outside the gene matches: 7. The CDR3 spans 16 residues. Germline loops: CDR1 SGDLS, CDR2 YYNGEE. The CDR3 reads CASSVGLAASTGELFF. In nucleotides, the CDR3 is TGTGCCAGCAGCGTAGGACTAGCCGCGTCGACCGGGGAGCTGTTTTTT.

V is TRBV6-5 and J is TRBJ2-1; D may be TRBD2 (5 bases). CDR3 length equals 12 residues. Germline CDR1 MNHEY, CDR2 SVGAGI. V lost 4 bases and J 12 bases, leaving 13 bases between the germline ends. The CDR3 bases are TGTGCCAGCAGTTCCGGGGTAACGGGGCAGTTCTTC. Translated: CASSSGVTGQFF.

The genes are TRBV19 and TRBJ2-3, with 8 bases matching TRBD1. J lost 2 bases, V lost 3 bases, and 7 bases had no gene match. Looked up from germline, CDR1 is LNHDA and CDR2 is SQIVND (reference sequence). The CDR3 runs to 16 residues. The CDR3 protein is CASSIRTGPYTDTQYF. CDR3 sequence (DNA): TGTGCCAGTAGTATCCGGACAGGGCCATACACAGATACGCAGTATTTT.

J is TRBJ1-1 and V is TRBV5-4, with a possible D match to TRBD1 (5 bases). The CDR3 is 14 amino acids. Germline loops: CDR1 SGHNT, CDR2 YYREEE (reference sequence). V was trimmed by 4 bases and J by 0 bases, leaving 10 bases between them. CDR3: CASSTQGLNTEAFF. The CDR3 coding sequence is TGTGCCAGCAGCACTCAGGGCCTGAACACTGAAGCTTTCTTT.

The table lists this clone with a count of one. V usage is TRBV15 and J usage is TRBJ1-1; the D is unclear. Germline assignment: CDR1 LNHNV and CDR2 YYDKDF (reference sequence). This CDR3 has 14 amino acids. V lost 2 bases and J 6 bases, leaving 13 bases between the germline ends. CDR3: CATSRPWEGPEAFF. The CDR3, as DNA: TGTGCCACCAGCAGACCCTGGGAGGGCCCTGAAGCTTTCTTT.

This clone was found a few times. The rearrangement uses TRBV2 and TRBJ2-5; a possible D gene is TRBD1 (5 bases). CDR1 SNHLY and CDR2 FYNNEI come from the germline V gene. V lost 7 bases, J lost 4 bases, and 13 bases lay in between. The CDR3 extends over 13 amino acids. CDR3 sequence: CASTRTPAETQYF. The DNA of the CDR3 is TGTGCCAGCACTCGGACACCCGCAGAGACCCAGTACTTC. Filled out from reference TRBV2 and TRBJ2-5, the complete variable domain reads EPEVTQTPSHQVTQMGQEVILRCVPISNHLYFYWYRQILGQKVEFLVSFYNNEISEKSEIFDDQFSVERPDGSNFTLKIRSTKLEDSAMYFCASTRTPAETQYFGPGTRLLVL.

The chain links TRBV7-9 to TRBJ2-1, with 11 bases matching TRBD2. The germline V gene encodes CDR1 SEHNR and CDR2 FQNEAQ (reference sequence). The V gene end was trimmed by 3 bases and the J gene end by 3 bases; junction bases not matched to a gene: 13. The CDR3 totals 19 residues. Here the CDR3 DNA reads TGTGCCAGCAGCTTTGGAACTAGCGGGAGTAGGGGGATCTACAATGAGCAGTTCTTC. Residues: CASSFGTSGSRGIYNEQFF.

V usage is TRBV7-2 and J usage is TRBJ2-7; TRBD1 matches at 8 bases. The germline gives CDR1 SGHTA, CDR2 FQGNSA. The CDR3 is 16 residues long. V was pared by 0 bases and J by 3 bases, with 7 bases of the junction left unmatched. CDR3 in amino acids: CASSLAGTGVYYEQYF. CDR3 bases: TGTGCCAGCAGCTTAGCCGGGACAGGAGTCTACTACGAGCAGTACTTC.

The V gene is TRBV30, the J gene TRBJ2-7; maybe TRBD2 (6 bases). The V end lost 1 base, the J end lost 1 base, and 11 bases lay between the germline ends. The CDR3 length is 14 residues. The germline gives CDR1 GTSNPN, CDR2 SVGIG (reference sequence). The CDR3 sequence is CAWSGGTPSYEQYF. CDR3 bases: TGTGCCTGGAGTGGCGGGACTCCTTCCTACGAGCAGTACTTC.

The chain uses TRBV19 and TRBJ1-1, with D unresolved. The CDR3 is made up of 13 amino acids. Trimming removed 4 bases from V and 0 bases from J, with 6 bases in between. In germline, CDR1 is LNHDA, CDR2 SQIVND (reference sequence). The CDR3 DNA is TGTGCCAGTAGTACACAGATGAACACTGAAGCTTTCTTT. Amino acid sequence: CASSTQMNTEAFF.

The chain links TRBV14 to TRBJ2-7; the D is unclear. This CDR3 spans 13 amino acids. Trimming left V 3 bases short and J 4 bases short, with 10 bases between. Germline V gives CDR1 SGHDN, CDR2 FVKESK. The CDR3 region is CASSHRLWYEQYF. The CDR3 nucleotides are TGTGCCAGCAGCCATCGCCTTTGGTACGAGCAGTACTTC. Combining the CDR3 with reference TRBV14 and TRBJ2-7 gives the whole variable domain EAGVTQFPSHSVIEKGQTVTLRCDPISGHDNLYWYRRVMGKEIKFLLHFVKESKQDESGMPNNRFLAERTGGTYSTLKVQPAELEDSGVYFCASSHRLWYEQYFGPGTRLTVT.

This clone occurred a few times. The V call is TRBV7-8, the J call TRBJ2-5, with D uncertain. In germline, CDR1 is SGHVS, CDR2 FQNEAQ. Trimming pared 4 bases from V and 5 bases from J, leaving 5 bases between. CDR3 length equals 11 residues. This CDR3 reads CASSYGETQYF. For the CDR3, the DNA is TGTGCCAGCAGCTACGGTGAGACCCAGTACTTC.

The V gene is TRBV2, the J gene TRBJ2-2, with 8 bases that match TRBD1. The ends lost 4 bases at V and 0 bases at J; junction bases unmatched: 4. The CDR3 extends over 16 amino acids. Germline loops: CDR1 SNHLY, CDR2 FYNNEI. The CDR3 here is CASSGTGFANTGELFF. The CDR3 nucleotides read TGTGCCAGCAGTGGGACAGGGTTCGCGAACACCGGGGAGCTGTTTTTT.

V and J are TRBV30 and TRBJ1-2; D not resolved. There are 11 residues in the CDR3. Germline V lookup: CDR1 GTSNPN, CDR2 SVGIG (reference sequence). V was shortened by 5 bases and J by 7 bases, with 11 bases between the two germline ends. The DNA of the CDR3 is TGTGCCTGGCGCTATACAAGTGGCTACACCTTC. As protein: CAWRYTSGYTF.

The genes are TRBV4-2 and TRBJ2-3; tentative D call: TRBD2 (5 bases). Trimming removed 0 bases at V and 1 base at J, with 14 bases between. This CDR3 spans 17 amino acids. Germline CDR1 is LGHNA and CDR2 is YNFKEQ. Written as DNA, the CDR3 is TGTGCCAGCAGCCAAGATCATGGGAGCAGACGCACAGATACGCAGTATTTT. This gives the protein CASSQDHGSRRTDTQYF.

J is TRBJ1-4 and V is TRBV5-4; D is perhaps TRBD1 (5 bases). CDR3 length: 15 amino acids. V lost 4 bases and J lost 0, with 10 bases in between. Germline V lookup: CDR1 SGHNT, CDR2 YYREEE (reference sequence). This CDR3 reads CASSLDSSTNEKLFF. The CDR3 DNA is TGTGCCAGCAGCCTTGACAGCTCAACTAATGAAAAACTGTTTTTT.

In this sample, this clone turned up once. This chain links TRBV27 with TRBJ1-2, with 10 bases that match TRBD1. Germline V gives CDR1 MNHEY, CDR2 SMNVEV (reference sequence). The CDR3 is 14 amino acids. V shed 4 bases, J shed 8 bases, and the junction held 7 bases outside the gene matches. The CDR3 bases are TGTGCCAGCAGTTCGGGACAGGGGAGTTTCGGCTACACCTTC. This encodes CASSSGQGSFGYTF.

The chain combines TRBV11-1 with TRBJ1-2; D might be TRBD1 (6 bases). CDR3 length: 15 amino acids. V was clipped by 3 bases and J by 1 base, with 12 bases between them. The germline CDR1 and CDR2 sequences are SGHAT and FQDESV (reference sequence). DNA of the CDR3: TGTGCCAGCAGCTTGACGGGGGCGGATAACTATGGCTACACCTTC. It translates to CASSLTGADNYGYTF.

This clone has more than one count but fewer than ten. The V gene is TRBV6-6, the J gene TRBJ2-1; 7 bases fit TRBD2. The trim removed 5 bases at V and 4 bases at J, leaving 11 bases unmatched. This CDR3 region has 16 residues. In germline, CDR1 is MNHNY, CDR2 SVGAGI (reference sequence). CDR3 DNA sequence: TGTGCCAGCAGTAACCCTCTAGCGGCCCTTTACAATGAGCAGTTCTTC. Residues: CASSNPLAALYNEQFF.

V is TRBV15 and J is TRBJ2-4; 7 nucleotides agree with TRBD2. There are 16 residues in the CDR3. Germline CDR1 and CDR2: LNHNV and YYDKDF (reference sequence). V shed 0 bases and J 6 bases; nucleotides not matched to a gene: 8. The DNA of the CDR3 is TGTGCCACCAGCAGAGAAGTGGGAGGGAAGGTAAACATTCAGTACTTC. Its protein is CATSREVGGKVNIQYF.